This TCR beta chain was found in a study of T cell changes during pregnancy in multiple sclerosis. Per germline, CDR1 MGHRA and CDR2 YSYEKL. This CDR3 has 17 amino acids. Losses at the gene ends were 1 base for V and 9 bases for J; bases not matched to a gene: 11. Clones were sequenced by immunoSEQ multiplex PCR, and TCRdb holds only the in-frame ones, with some missing. The data contain roughly 42,000 clones, 80% to 90% of them singletons. The specimen comprised CD4+ T cells from peripheral blood mononuclear cells, sampled in the first trimester of pregnancy. The TCR comes from a female donor with multiple sclerosis, enrolled in a pregnancy study. The V gene is TRBV4-1, the J gene TRBJ2-1; 11 bases match TRBD2. CDR3 coding DNA: TGCGCCAGCAGCCAAGGCTTAGCGGGAGGGCCCGAGAGTGAGCAGTTCTTC. Protein: CASSQGLAGGPESEQFF.